This T cell receptor (beta chain) derives from a study of OX40 agonist ivuxolimab in advanced cancers. Study background: Ivuxolimab was administered intravenously to patients at 0.01 to 10 mg/kg every 2 weeks. Antecedent anti-PD-1, anti-PD-L1 or anti-CTLA-4 therapy was permissible, with around 41% having received some. Study observations and caveats: Nonresponders included some who also had low normalized T-cell clonal expansion. Determination of antigen specificity was not performed for the expanded peripheral T cells.

About this clone: Its antigen is currently unknown.

Assay used: immunoSEQ multiplex PCR; TCRdb lists only in-frame clones, some missing. Of around 20,000 clones listed, 84% are singletons. V lost 5 bases and J lost 2; bases outside the gene matches: 6. This CDR3 has 15 residues. Germline CDR1 is MDHEN and CDR2 is SYDVKM. The sequencing used CD4+ or CD8+ T cells sorted from blood, collected in a trial of the OX40 agonist ivuxolimab. The chain combines TRBV28 with TRBJ1-5; 7 bases are a match to TRBD1. The TCR originated in an adult with an advanced solid tumor such as melanoma, head and neck, liver or kidney cancer. The DNA for the CDR3 is TGTGCCAGCAGTGATAGGGGGCTAGGCAATCAGCCCCAGCATTTT. Translation: CASSDRGLGNQPQHF.